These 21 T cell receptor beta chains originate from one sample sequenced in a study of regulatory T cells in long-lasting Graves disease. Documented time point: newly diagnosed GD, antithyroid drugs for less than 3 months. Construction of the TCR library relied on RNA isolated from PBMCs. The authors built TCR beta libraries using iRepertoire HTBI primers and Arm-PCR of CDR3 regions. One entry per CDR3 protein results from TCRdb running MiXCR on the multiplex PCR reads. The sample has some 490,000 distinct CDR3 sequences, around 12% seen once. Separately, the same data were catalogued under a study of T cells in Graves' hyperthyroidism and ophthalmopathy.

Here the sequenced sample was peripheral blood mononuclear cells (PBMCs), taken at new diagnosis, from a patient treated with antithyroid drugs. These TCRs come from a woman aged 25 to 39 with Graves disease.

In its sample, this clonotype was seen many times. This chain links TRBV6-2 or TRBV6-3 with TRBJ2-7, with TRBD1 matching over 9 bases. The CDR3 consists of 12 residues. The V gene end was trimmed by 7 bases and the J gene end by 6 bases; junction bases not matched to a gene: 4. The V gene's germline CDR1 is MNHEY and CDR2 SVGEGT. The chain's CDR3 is CASTDRGGEQYF. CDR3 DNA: TGTGCCAGCACGGACAGGGGCGGCGAGCAGTACTTC.

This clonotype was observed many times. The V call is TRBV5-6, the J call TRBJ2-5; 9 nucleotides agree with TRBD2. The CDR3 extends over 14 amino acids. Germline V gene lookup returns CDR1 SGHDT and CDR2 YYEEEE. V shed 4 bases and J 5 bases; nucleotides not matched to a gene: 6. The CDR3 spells CASSGGLAWETQYF. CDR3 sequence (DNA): TGTGCCAGCAGCGGGGGACTAGCTTGGGAGACCCAGTACTTC.

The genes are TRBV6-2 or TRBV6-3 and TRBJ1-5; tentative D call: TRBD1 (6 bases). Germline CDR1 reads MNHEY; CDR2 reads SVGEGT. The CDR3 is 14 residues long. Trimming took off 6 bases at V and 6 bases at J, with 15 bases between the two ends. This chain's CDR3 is CASRPTGGGQPQHF. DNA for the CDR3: TGTGCCAGCAGACCAACGGGGGGCGGTCAGCCCCAGCATTTT.

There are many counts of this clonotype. The CDR3 reads CASSFQPPRDRETDTQYF. CDR3 in DNA: TGTGCCAGCAGTTTTCAACCCCCCCGGGACAGAGAAACAGATACGCAGTATTTT. V gene TRBV12-3 or TRBV12-4 combines with J gene TRBJ2-3; 7 nucleotides agree with TRBD1. The CDR3 is 18 amino acids. V was pared by 3 bases and J by 3 bases, with 15 bases of the junction left unmatched.

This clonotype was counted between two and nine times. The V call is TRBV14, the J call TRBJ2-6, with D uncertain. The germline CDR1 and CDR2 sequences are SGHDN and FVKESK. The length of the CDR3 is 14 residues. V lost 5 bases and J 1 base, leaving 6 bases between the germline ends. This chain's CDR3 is CASSNSSGANVLTF. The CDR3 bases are TGTGCCAGCAGCAACAGTTCTGGGGCCAACGTCCTGACTTTC. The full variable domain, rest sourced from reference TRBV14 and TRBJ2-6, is EAGVTQFPSHSVIEKGQTVTLRCDPISGHDNLYWYRRVMGKEIKFLLHFVKESKQDESGMPNNRFLAERTGGTYSTLKVQPAELEDSGVYFCASSNSSGANVLTFGAGSRLTVL.

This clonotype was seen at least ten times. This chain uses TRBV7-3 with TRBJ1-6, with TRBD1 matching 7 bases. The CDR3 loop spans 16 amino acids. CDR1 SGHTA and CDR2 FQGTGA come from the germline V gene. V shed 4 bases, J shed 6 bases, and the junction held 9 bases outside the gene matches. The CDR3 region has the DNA TGTGCCAGCAGCTCTAAGAAGGGGGCAGCTAATTCACCCCTCCACTTT. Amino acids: CASSSKKGAANSPLHF. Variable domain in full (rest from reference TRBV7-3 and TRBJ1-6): GAGVSQTPSNKVTEKGKYVELRCDPISGHTALYWYRQSLGQGPEFLIYFQGTGAADDSGLPNDRFFAVRPEGSVSTLKIQRTERGDSAVYLCASSSKKGAANSPLHFGNGTRLTVT.

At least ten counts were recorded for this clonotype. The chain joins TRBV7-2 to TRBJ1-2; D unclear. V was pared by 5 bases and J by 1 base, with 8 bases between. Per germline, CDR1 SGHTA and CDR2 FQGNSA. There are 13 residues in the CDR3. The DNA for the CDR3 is TGTGCCAGCAGCCCTGGTTTTAACTATGGCTACACCTTC. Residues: CASSPGFNYGYTF. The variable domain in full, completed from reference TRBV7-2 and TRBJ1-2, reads GAGVSQSPSNKVTEKGKDVELRCDPISGHTALYWYRQSLGQGLEFLIYFQGNSAPDKSGLPSDRFSAERTGGSVSTLTIQRTQQEDSAVYLCASSPGFNYGYTFGSGTRLTVV.

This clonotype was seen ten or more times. The CDR3 loop is CASSRQGAGEETQYF. DNA for the CDR3: TGTGCCAGCAGCCGCCAGGGGGCGGGAGAAGAGACCCAGTACTTC. The V and J genes are TRBV11-1 and TRBJ2-5; D perhaps matches TRBD1 (8 bases). V was trimmed by 5 bases and J by 3 bases, leaving 16 bases between them. The CDR3 is 15 residues long. Per the germline V gene, CDR1 is SGHAT and CDR2 is FQDESV (reference sequence).

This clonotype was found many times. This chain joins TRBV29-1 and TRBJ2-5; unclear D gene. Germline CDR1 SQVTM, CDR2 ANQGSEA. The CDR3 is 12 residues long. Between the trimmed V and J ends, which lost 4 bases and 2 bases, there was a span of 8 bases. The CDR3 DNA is TGCAGCGTTGTACGCCAGCAAGAGACCCAGTACTTC. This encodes CSVVRQQETQYF.

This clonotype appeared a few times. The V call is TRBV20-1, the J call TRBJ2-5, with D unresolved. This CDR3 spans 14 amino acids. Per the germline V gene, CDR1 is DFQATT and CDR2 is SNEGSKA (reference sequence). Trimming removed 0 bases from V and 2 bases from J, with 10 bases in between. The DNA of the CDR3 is TGCAGTGCTAGAGATTGGCGCCAACAAGAGACCCAGTACTTC. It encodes CSARDWRQQETQYF.

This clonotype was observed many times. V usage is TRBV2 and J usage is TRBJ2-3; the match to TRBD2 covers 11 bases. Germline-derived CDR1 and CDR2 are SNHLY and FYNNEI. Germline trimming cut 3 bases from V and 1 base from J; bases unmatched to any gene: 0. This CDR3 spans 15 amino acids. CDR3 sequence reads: CASSETSGGTDTQYF. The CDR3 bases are TGTGCCAGCAGTGAGACTAGCGGGGGCACAGATACGCAGTATTTT.

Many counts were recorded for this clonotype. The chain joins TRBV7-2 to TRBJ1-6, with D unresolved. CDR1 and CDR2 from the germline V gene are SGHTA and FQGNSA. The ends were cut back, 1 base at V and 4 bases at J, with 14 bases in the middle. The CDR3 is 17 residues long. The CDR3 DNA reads TGTGCCAGCAGCTTAGATGGGTCGTTAAATTATAATTCACCCCTCCACTTT. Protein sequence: CASSLDGSLNYNSPLHF.

CDR3 sequence reads: CASSIGGAYGYTF. The CDR3 region has the DNA TGTGCCAGTAGTATCGGCGGGGCGTACGGCTACACCTTC. The gene calls are TRBV19 and TRBJ1-2, with D perhaps matching TRBD1 (5 bases). Germline V gives CDR1 LNHDA, CDR2 SQIVND (reference sequence). Trimming pared 3 bases from V and 8 bases from J, leaving 13 bases between. The CDR3 runs to 13 residues.

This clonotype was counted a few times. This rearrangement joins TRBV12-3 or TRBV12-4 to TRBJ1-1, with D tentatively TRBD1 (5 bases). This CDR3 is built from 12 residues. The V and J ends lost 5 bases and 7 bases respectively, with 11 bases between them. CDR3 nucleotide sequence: TGTGCCAGCAGTCACGGACAATTTGAAGCTTTCTTT. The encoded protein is CASSHGQFEAFF.

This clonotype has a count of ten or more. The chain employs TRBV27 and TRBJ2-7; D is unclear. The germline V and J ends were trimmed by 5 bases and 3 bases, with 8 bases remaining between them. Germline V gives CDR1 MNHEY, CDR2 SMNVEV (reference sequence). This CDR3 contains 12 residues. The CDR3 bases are TGTGCCAGCAGTCCGCTACTCTACGAGCAGTACTTC. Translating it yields CASSPLLYEQYF.

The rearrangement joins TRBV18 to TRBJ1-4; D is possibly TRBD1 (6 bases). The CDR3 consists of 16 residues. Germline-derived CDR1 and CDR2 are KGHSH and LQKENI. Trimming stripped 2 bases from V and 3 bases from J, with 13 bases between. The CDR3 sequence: CASSPYTTGPNEKLFF. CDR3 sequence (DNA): TGTGCCAGCTCACCATACACGACAGGCCCTAATGAAAAACTGTTTTTT. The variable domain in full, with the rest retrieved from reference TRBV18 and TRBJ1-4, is NAGVMQNPRHLVRRRGQEARLRCSPMKGHSHVYWYRQLPEEGLKFMVYLQKENIIDESGMPKERFSAEFPKEGPSILRIQQVVRGDSAAYFCASSPYTTGPNEKLFFGSGTQLSVL.

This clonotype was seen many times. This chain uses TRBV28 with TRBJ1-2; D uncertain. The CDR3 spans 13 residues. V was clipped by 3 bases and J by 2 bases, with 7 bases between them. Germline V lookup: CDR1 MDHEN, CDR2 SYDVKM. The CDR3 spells CASSLIMNYGYTF. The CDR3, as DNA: TGTGCCAGCAGTTTGATAATGAACTATGGCTACACCTTC.

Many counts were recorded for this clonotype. CDR3 amino acids: CSASDPTGFYEQYF. The CDR3 DNA reads TGCAGTGCTAGTGACCCCACAGGTTTCTACGAGCAGTACTTC. This chain joins TRBV20-1 and TRBJ2-7; D might be TRBD1 (5 bases). The CDR3 totals 14 residues. V was pared by 3 bases and J by 3 bases, with 15 bases between. In germline, CDR1 is DFQATT, CDR2 SNEGSKA (reference sequence).

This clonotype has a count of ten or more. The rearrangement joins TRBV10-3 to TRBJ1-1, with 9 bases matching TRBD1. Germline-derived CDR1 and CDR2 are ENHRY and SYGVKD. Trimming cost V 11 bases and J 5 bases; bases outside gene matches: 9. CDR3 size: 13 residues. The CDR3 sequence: CAAGTQGATEAFF. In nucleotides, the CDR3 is TGTGCCGCAGGGACACAGGGGGCGACTGAAGCTTTCTTT.

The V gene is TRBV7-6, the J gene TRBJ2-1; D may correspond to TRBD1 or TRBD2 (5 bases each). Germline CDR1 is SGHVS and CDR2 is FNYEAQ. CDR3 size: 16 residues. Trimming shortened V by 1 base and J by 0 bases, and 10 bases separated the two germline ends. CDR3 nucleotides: TGTGCCAGCAGCTTAGGAATTGGGGGCTCCTACAATGAGCAGTTCTTC. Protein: CASSLGIGGSYNEQFF.

The DNA for the CDR3 is TGTGCCAGTAGATACACGGCGACAGGGGGTAAGAATGAGCAGTTCTTC. Protein product: CASRYTATGGKNEQFF. This chain uses TRBV19 with TRBJ2-1; 9 nucleotides line up with TRBD1. Looked up from germline, CDR1 is LNHDA and CDR2 is SQIVND (reference sequence). The CDR3 loop spans 16 amino acids. The J segment lost 7 bases and the V segment lost 6 bases, leaving 13 bases of the junction unmatched.